One and the same sample provided the 13 T cell receptor beta chains below, sequenced in a study of control samples from healthy donors and cancer patients. Sequencing used immunoSEQ multiplex PCR; TCRdb keeps in-frame clones, though not all of them. The data hold 150,000 to 200,000 clones, with about 92% observed a single time. What was sequenced was blood. All receptors derive from a man aged 25-45 years in good health.

This clone was picked up one time. The CDR3 DNA sequence: TGTGCCAGCAGCTTACAACAGTGGGGAAAAGAGACCCAGTACTTC. It encodes CASSLQQWGKETQYF. The chain joins TRBV7-9 to TRBJ2-5; no clear D gene. Germline-derived CDR1 and CDR2 are SEHNR and FQNEAQ (reference sequence). The CDR3 runs to 15 residues. V was clipped by 2 bases and J by 3 bases, with 13 bases between them.

CDR3 loop: CASSLDGGRAADEQFF. The CDR3 DNA sequence: TGCGCCAGCAGCTTGGACGGCGGGAGGGCCGCGGATGAGCAGTTCTTC. The rearrangement uses TRBV5-1 and TRBJ2-1; 9 nucleotides match TRBD2. The germline gives CDR1 SGHRS, CDR2 YFSETQ. CDR3 length: 16 amino acids. V was pared by 0 bases and J by 8 bases, with 9 bases of the junction left unmatched.

This rearrangement joins TRBV5-1 to TRBJ1-5; D might be TRBD1 (6 bases). Per the germline V gene, CDR1 is SGHRS and CDR2 is YFSETQ. This CDR3 comprises 13 residues. Between the trimmed V and J ends, which lost 5 bases and 5 bases, there was a span of 11 bases. CDR3 nucleotides: TGCGCCAGCAGACAGGGAGACGATCAGCCCCAGCATTTT. It translates to CASRQGDDQPQHF.

The V and J genes are TRBV30 and TRBJ1-1, with D hard to call. The germline V gene has CDR1 GTSNPN and CDR2 SVGIG (reference sequence). Trimming shortened V by 4 bases and J by 0 bases, and 6 bases separated the two germline ends. CDR3 size: 12 residues. CDR3 nucleotides: TGTGCCTGGACAAGGGTGAACACTGAAGCTTTCTTT. Translation: CAWTRVNTEAFF.

The chain has TRBV12-3 or TRBV12-4 and TRBJ2-2; D remains ambiguous. This CDR3 region has 12 residues. V was cut by 7 bases and J by 2 bases, with 5 bases left in between. CDR3 loop: CASTLNTGELFF. CDR3 DNA sequence: TGTGCCAGCACCTTAAACACCGGGGAGCTGTTTTTT.

This chain links TRBV5-5 with TRBJ2-3, with TRBD1 matching 8 bases. The CDR3 has 13 amino acids. The junction had 1 base not matched to a gene; V was cut back by 5 bases and J by 2 bases. Per the germline V gene, CDR1 is SGHKS and CDR2 is YYEKEE (reference sequence). In DNA, the CDR3 is TGTGCCAGCAGGACAGGGGCCACAGATACGCAGTATTTT. It encodes CASRTGATDTQYF.

V is TRBV27 and J is TRBJ2-7; 7 bases line up with TRBD1. Germline lookup yields CDR1 MNHEY and CDR2 SMNVEV (reference sequence). There are 14 residues in the CDR3. The J segment lost 2 bases and the V segment lost 4 bases, leaving 5 bases of the junction unmatched. The chain's CDR3 is CASSSLDRAYEQYF. The CDR3 DNA follows: TGTGCCAGCAGTTCGCTCGACAGGGCCTACGAGCAGTACTTC.

The CDR3 here is CASSSSRLALYEQYF. CDR3 bases: TGTGCCAGCAGTTCCTCTCGACTAGCTCTCTACGAGCAGTACTTC. The gene calls are TRBV13 and TRBJ2-7, with TRBD2 identical over 7 bases. Looked up from germline, CDR1 is PRHDT and CDR2 is FYEKMQ (reference sequence). The trim removed 6 bases at V and 3 bases at J, leaving 11 bases unmatched. The CDR3 runs to 15 residues.

V usage is TRBV5-1 and J usage is TRBJ1-1; no firm D call. This CDR3 region has 14 residues. CDR1 SGHRS and CDR2 YFSETQ come from the germline V gene. Trimming removed 2 bases from V and 2 bases from J, with 10 bases in between. Here the CDR3 DNA reads TGCGCCAGCAGCTTTTGGGGAACTAACACTGAAGCTTTCTTT. Amino acid sequence: CASSFWGTNTEAFF.

The rearrangement uses TRBV6-5 and TRBJ1-3; maybe TRBD1 (5 bases). This CDR3 has 10 amino acids. In germline, CDR1 is MNHEY, CDR2 SVGAGI. Trimming shortened V by 10 bases and J by 15 bases, and 16 bases separated the two germline ends. This CDR3 reads CATRGGLAYF. For the CDR3, the DNA is TGTGCCACCCGGGGCGGTCTAGCATATTTT.

The chain links TRBV10-3 to TRBJ2-7, with 10 positions matching TRBD2. Germline lookup yields CDR1 ENHRY and CDR2 SYGVKD. V lost 7 bases and J lost 0; bases outside the gene matches: 3. This CDR3 has 14 residues. Here the CDR3 reads CAITGTSDSYEQYF. CDR3 nucleotide sequence: TGTGCCATCACCGGGACTAGCGACTCCTACGAGCAGTACTTC.

The chain uses TRBV7-2 and TRBJ2-1, with a weak D call TRBD2 (5 bases). This CDR3 contains 14 residues. CDR1 is SGHTA and CDR2 is FQGNSA in the germline V gene. The V gene lost 2 bases and the J gene lost 7 bases, with 12 bases spanning the gap. The CDR3 here is CASSLWPSGNEQFF. The CDR3 region has the DNA TGTGCCAGCAGCTTATGGCCCTCGGGGAATGAGCAGTTCTTC. The full variable domain, with the rest looked up from reference TRBV7-2 and TRBJ2-1, is GAGVSQSPSNKVTEKGKDVELRCDPISGHTALYWYRQSLGQGLEFLIYFQGNSAPDKSGLPSDRFSAERTGGSVSTLTIQRTQQEDSAVYLCASSLWPSGNEQFFGPGTRLTVL.

The count of this clone is one. The DNA for the CDR3 is TGTGCCAGCAGCTTGACTCAGGGGGCAGTAACTTATGGCTACACCTTC. Translating gives CASSLTQGAVTYGYTF. The chain links TRBV5-5 to TRBJ1-2, with TRBD1 matching 8 bases. Germline CDR1 is SGHKS and CDR2 is YYEKEE (reference sequence). The V segment lost 1 base and the J segment 5 bases; nucleotides outside the gene matches: 10. This CDR3 has 16 residues.